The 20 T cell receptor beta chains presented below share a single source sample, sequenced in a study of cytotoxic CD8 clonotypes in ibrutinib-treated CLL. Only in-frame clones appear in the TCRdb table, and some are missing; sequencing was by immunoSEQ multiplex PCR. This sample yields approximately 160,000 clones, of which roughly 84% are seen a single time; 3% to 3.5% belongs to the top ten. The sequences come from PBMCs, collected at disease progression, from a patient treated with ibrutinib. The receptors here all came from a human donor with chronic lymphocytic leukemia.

The CDR3 DNA reads as TGCGCCAGCAGCCAAGGGGCAGGGGGCGTCCTAGCCAAAAACATTCAGTACTTC. Its translation is CASSQGAGGVLAKNIQYF. The chain carries TRBV4-1 and TRBJ2-4; TRBD1 agrees at 8 bases. J was trimmed by 0 bases and V by 1 base; bases with no gene match: 8. The CDR3 covers 18 residues. The germline V gene has CDR1 MGHRA and CDR2 YSYEKL.

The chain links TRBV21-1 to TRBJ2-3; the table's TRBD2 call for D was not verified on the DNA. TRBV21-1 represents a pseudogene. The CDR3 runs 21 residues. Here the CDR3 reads CASIQPRGGLAGLGQVDTQYF. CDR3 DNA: TGTGCCAGCATACAACCCCGCGGGGGACTAGCGGGCCTCGGGCAGGTAGATACGCAGTATTTT.

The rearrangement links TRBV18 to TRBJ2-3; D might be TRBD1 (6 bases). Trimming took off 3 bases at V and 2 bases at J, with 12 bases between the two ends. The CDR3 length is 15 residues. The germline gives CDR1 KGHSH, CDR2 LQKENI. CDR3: CASSPPDRVTDTQYF. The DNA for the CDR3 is TGTGCCAGCTCACCCCCGGACAGAGTCACAGATACGCAGTATTTT.

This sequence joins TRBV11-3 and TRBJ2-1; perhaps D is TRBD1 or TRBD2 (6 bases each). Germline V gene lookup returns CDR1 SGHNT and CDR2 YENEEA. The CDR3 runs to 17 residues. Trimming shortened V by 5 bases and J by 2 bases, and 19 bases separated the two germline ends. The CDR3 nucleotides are TGTGCCAGCAGCCCCGGGGGAGGCAGGGGCGCCTACAATGAGCAGTTCTTC. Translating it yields CASSPGGGRGAYNEQFF.

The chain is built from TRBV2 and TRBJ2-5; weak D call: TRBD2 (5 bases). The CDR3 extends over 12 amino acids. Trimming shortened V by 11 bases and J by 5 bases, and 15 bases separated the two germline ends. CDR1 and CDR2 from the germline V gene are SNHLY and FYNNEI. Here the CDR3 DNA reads TGTGCCGGCGCCGTGAGGACTGAGACCCAGTACTTC. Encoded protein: CAGAVRTETQYF.

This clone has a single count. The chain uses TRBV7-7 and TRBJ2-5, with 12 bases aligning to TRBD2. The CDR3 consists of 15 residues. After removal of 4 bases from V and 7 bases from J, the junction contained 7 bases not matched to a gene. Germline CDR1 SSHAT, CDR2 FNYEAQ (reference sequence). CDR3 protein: CASSSGLAGSRTQYF. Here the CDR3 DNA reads TGTGCCAGCAGCTCCGGACTAGCGGGGTCACGGACCCAGTACTTC.

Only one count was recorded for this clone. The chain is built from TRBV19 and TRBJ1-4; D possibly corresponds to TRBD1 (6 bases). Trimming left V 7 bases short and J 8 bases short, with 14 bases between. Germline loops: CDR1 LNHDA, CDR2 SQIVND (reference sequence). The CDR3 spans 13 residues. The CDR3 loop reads CASKGPGGEKLFF. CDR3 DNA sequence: TGTGCCAGTAAGGGGCCCGGGGGCGAAAAACTGTTTTTT.

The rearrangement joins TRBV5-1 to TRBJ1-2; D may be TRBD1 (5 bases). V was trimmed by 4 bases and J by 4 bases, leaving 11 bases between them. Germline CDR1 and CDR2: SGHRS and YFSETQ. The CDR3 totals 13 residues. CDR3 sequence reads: CASSRQGGYGYTF. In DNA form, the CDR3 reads TGCGCCAGCAGCCGTCAGGGCGGCTATGGCTACACCTTC.

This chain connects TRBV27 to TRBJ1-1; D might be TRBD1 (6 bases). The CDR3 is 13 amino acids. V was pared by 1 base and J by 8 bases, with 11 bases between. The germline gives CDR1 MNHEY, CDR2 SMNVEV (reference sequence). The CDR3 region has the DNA TGTGCCAGCAGTTTATTTGGGGGGCACGAAGCTTTCTTT. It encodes CASSLFGGHEAFF.

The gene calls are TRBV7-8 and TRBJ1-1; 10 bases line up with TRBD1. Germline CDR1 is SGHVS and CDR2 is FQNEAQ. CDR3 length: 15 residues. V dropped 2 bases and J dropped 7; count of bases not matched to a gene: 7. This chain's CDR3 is CASSLLETGGFEAFF. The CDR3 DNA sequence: TGTGCCAGCAGCTTATTGGAGACAGGGGGCTTTGAAGCTTTCTTT.

CDR3 DNA: TGTGCCAGCAGCAAATACGAGCAGTACTTC. It translates to CASSKYEQYF. V gene TRBV11-2 combines with J gene TRBJ2-7; no definite D call. V was clipped by 5 bases and J by 4 bases, with 3 bases between them. The germline V gene encodes CDR1 SGHAT and CDR2 FQNNGV. The CDR3 is made up of 10 amino acids.

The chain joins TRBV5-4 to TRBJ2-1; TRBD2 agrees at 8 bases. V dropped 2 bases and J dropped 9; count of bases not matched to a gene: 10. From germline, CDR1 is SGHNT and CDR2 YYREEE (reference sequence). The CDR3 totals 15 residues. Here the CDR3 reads CASSLSAGAGSEQFF. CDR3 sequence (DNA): TGTGCCAGCAGCTTATCAGCGGGAGCCGGAAGTGAGCAGTTCTTC.

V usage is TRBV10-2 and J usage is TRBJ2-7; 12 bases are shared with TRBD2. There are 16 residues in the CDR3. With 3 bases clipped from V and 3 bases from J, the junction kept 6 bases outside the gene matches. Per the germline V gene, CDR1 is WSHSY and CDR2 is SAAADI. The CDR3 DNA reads TGCGCCAGCAGTGACCCACTAGCGGGAGGTCTCTACGAGCAGTACTTC. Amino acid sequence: CASSDPLAGGLYEQYF.

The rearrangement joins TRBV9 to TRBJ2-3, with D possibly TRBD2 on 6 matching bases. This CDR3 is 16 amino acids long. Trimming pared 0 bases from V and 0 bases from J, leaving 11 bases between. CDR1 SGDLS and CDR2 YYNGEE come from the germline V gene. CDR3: CASSVGSGLSTDTQYF. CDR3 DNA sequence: TGTGCCAGCAGCGTAGGCAGCGGGCTAAGCACAGATACGCAGTATTTT.

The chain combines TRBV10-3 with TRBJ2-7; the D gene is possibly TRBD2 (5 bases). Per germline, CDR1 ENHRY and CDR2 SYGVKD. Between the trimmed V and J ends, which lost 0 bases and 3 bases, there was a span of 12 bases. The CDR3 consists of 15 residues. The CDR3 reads CAISESLSESYEQYF. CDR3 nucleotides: TGTGCCATCAGTGAGTCTCTTAGCGAAAGCTACGAGCAGTACTTC.

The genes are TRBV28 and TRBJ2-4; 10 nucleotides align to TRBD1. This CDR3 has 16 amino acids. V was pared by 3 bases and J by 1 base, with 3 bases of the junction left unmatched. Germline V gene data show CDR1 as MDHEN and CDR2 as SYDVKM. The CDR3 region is CASSLQGQGAKNIQYF. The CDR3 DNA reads TGTGCCAGCAGTTTGCAGGGACAGGGGGCCAAAAACATTCAGTACTTC.

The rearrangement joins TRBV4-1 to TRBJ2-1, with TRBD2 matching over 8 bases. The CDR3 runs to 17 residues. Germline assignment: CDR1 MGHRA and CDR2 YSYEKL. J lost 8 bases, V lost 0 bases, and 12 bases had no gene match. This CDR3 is CASSQDYYREGLDEQFF. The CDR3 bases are TGCGCCAGCAGCCAAGATTATTATCGGGAGGGCCTGGATGAGCAGTTCTTC.

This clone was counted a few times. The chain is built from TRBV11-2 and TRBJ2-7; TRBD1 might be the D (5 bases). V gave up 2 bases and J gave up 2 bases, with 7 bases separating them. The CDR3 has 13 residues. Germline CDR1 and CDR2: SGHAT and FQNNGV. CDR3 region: CASSLYRTYEQYF. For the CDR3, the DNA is TGTGCCAGCAGCTTATACAGGACCTACGAGCAGTACTTC.

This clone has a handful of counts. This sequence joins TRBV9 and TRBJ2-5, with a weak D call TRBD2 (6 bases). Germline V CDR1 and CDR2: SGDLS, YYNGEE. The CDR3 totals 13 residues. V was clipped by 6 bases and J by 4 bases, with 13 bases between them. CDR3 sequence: CASTPGDRETQYF. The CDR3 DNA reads TGTGCCAGCACCCCGGGGGATCGAGAGACCCAGTACTTC.

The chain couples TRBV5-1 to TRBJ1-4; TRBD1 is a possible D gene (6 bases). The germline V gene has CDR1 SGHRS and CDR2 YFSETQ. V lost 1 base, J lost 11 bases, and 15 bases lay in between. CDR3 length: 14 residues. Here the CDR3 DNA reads TGCGCCAGCAGCTTGACGGGGGGCGCCAGGAAACTGTTTTTT. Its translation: CASSLTGGARKLFF. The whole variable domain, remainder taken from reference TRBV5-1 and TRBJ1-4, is KAGVTQTPRYLIKTRGQQVTLSCSPISGHRSVSWYQQTPGQGLQFLFEYFSETQRNKGNFPGRFSGRQFSNSRSEMNVSTLELGDSALYLCASSLTGGARKLFFGSGTQLSVL.